This entry lists 10 T cell receptor beta chains sequenced from one sample in a study of shared clonotypes between healthy human individuals. Naive CD8 cells lacked CD45RO, underwent positive selection for CCR7 and left out terminally differentiated effector memory CD45RA+ cells. Sequenced by immunoSEQ multiplex PCR; TCRdb stores in-frame clones only, minus some. In the table there are about 2.1 million clones, 85% to 95% of which are singletons. The source material was naive CD8+ T cells from PBMCs. These receptors all come from a man aged 18 to 29 in good health. Some clones in this sample may be carry-over from other donors' samples.

This clone has just one count. The chain recombines TRBV28 with TRBJ2-7; the D is unclear. CDR3 length: 13 amino acids. The germline V gene encodes CDR1 MDHEN and CDR2 SYDVKM. The V and J ends lost 3 bases and 2 bases respectively, with 8 bases between them. CDR3 loop: CASSFSIPYEQYF. The CDR3 coding sequence is TGTGCCAGCAGTTTTAGCATCCCCTACGAGCAGTACTTC.

Here the CDR3 reads CASSSTILAGITDTQYF. CDR3 coding DNA: TGTGCCAGCAGCTCCACGATACTAGCGGGGATCACAGATACGCAGTATTTT. The chain links TRBV7-9 to TRBJ2-3; 10 bases fit TRBD2. The ends lost 4 bases at V and 2 bases at J; junction bases unmatched: 9. The CDR3 consists of 17 residues. CDR1 and CDR2 (germline): SEHNR, FQNEAQ (reference sequence).

The V gene is TRBV29-1, the J gene TRBJ2-7, with D tentatively TRBD1 or TRBD2 (6 bases each). The length of the CDR3 is 13 residues. Germline CDR1 SQVTM, CDR2 ANQGSEA. The V and J ends lost 7 bases and 2 bases respectively, with 15 bases between them. The CDR3 DNA follows: TGCAGCGGGTTGAGGGGGGAAACCTACGAGCAGTACTTC. Its protein product is CSGLRGETYEQYF.

This clone appeared a single time. V and J are TRBV5-1 and TRBJ2-7; 11 nucleotides line up with TRBD2. The CDR3 is made up of 19 amino acids. Trimming removed 0 bases from V and 0 bases from J; junction bases left unmatched: 11. Germline V lookup: CDR1 SGHRS, CDR2 YFSETQ. The CDR3 DNA reads as TGCGCCAGCAGCTTGGATAAGGGGACTAGCGGCCAAAGCTCCTACGAGCAGTACTTC. Amino acids: CASSLDKGTSGQSSYEQYF.

This clone came up once. The CDR3 here is CASSQAAGSYEQYF. Written as DNA, the CDR3 is TGCGCCAGCAGCCAAGCGGCAGGGAGCTACGAGCAGTACTTC. V is TRBV4-3 and J is TRBJ2-7, with D perhaps matching TRBD1 or TRBD2 (5 bases each). Germline V lookup: CDR1 LGHNA, CDR2 YSLEER. The CDR3 length is 14 residues. V lost 1 base, J lost 3 bases, and 10 bases lay in between.

This chain uses TRBV5-4 with TRBJ2-1; 11 positions match TRBD2. CDR3 length: 16 residues. V dropped 4 bases and J dropped 2; count of bases not matched to a gene: 5. Per germline, CDR1 SGHNT and CDR2 YYREEE (reference sequence). CDR3 DNA: TGTGCCAGCAGCATCCTAGCGGGAGGCCCCTACAATGAGCAGTTCTTC. This translates into CASSILAGGPYNEQFF.

The chain carries TRBV28 and TRBJ1-5; D gene unclear. V lost 6 bases, J lost 0 bases, and 9 bases lay in between. The CDR3 runs 14 residues. The V gene's germline CDR1 is MDHEN and CDR2 SYDVKM. The CDR3 sequence: CASSQTYSNQPQHF. The CDR3 nucleotides read TGTGCCAGCAGCCAGACCTATAGCAATCAGCCCCAGCATTTT.

The chain recombines TRBV21-1 with TRBJ2-1; TRBD2 is the table's D call and was not checked against the DNA. TRBV21-1 is designated a pseudogene. The CDR3 has 16 residues. This CDR3 reads CASMRLAGGPYNEQFF. CDR3 sequence (DNA): TGTGCCAGCATGAGACTAGCGGGAGGCCCCTACAATGAGCAGTTCTTC.

The rearrangement joins TRBV7-9 to TRBJ1-3; no clear D. V dropped 2 bases and J dropped 3 bases, with 8 bases sitting between them. Germline V gene sequence: CDR1 SEHNR, CDR2 FQNEAQ (reference sequence). This CDR3 is 14 amino acids long. This chain's CDR3 is CASSLSAVGNTIYF. The CDR3 region has the DNA TGTGCCAGCAGCTTATCGGCAGTTGGAAACACCATATATTTT.

A note on this clone: The sample holds other DNA sequences that translate to the same CDR3. This sequence joins TRBV7-8 and TRBJ2-7, with D unresolved. Germline-derived CDR1 and CDR2 are SGHVS and FQNEAQ. There are 12 residues in the CDR3. Deletions cut 1 base from V and 3 bases from J, with 4 bases between. The CDR3, as DNA: TGTGCCAGCAGCTTAGATTACTACGAGCAGTACTTC. It is translated as CASSLDYYEQYF.